Listed below are T cell receptor beta chains from one sample, sequenced in a study of cytomegalovirus exposure and HLA in healthy donors. The method was immunoSEQ multiplex PCR; TCRdb's version includes in-frame clones alone and lacks a portion of them. The sample has tens of thousands of clones, approximately 66% seen once. The source material was PBMCs. These receptor sequences come from a male donor in good health and CMV-seropositive. CDR3s include the opening cysteine and the closing phenylalanine or tryptophan. A D gene is named only where the DNA matches it firmly. Size is omitted from some rows. Given values are once, few, many or a class for expanded clones.

>TRBV7-8|NA|NA|TRBJ1-2
TGTGCCAGCAGCTTAGCGCGTGGGCCCGACTATGGCTACACCTTC
CASSLARGPDYGYTF
>TRBV7-9|NA|NA|TRBJ2-4
TGTGCCAGCAGCCCATATGGTACCATTGGACAGAAAAACATTCAGTACTTC
CASSPYGTIGQKNIQYF
>TRBV7-2|NA|TRBD2|TRBJ2-3
TGTGCCAGCAGCTTTAGCGGGGGGGCAGATACGCAGTATTTT
CASSFSGGADTQYF
>TRBV14|few|NA|TRBJ1-6
TGTGCCAGCAGCCTCTTCGTCTCGGGCTCCTATAATTCACCCCTCCACTTT
CASSLFVSGSYNSPLHF
>TRBV10-3|NA|NA|TRBJ2-2
TGTGCCATCAGTGAGTCAAGGCCTGATACAGGGACCGGGGAGCTGTTTTTT
CAISESRPDTGTGELFF
>TRBV9|NA|TRBD2|TRBJ2-1
TGTGCCAGCAGCTTTACTAGCGGGAGGGAAAATGAGCAGTTCTTC
CASSFTSGRENEQFF
>TRBV2|few|TRBD1|TRBJ2-7
TGTGCCAGCAGTGAAAGACAGGGGACCTACGAGCAGTACTTC
CASSERQGTYEQYF
>TRBV28|NA|TRBD1|TRBJ1-2
TGTGCCAGCCTAGGTGCAGGGGGAAGGTATGGCTACACCTTC
CASLGAGGRYGYTF
>TRBV5-1|NA|TRBD2|TRBJ2-2
TGCGCCAGCAGCTCGGGGAGCGGGGCCGGGGAGCTGTTTTTT
CASSSGSGAGELFF
>TRBV30|NA|TRBD1|TRBJ2-4
TGTGCCTGGAAACGACCGGGACAGGGGTTTCCATTGAACATTCAGTACTTC
CAWKRPGQGFPLNIQYF
>TRBV9|NA|TRBD1|TRBJ2-1
TGTGCCAGCAGCGCAGCCGGGACAGGCTACAATGAGCAGTTCTTC
CASSAAGTGYNEQFF
>TRBV10-3|NA|TRBD1|TRBJ1-1
TGTGCCATCAGCCTACAGGGGGCGGACACTGAAGCTTTCTTT
CAISLQGADTEAFF
>TRBV6-1|NA|TRBD1|TRBJ2-7
TGTGCCAGCAGTGTAGGAGGGACAGGGAGCTCCTACGAGCAGTACTTC
CASSVGGTGSSYEQYF
>TRBV20-1|NA|NA|TRBJ2-5
TGCAGCGCACAGGAGGAGACCCAGTACTTC
CSAQEETQYF
>TRBV19|NA|NA|TRBJ1-2
TGTGCCAGTAGTATCGGGGACTATGGCTACACCTTC
CASSIGDYGYTF
>TRBV28|few|NA|TRBJ2-5
TGTGCCAGCAGTTCGGGTATCCAAGAGACCCAGTACTTC
CASSSGIQETQYF
>TRBV5-6|NA|NA|TRBJ2-5
TGTGCCAGCAGCCCGGGGGGCGGGACCCAGTACTTC
CASSPGGGTQYF